This T cell receptor beta chain was sequenced during a study of response to subunit inactivated influenza vaccine. Trimming stripped 1 base from V and 6 bases from J, with 5 bases between. Looked up from germline, CDR1 is MDHEN and CDR2 is SYDVKM. This CDR3 has 12 residues. TCRdb independently ran MiXCR on the RT-PCR reads; one entry per CDR3 protein. The data hold about 540,000 distinct CDR3 sequences, with approximately 20% observed a single time. The sample also formed part of further work on T cells expressing NK-cell markers. That investigation notes: UMI-tagged 5'RACE template switching yielded the TCR beta cDNA. Sorted CD3+CD56-NKG2C+, CD3+CD56+NKG2C+ and CD3+CD56+NKG2C- T cells supplied the TCR beta repertoires. Seven of eight sequenced donors tested HCMV-seropositive; one tested seronegative. These clonotypes also led the CD3+CD56-NKG2C+ fraction in four donors. Whether the expanded NKG2C+ T cell clones recognized HCMV remained unclear.

The V and J genes are TRBV28 and TRBJ2-3; D unresolved. This receptor was obtained from a man aged 50 or older who received an inactivated influenza vaccine. Sequencing used CD4+ T cells sorted from PBMCs, obtained roughly 12 days after vaccination. For the CDR3, the DNA is TGTGCCAGCAGTTTATTGGTGGATACGCAGTATTTT. This gives the protein CASSLLVDTQYF.